The clone carrying this T cell receptor (beta chain) was seen many times. This sample stems from a study of regulatory T cells in long-lasting Graves disease. The CDR3 length is 14 residues. Trimming stripped 7 bases from V and 2 bases from J, with 14 bases between. In germline, CDR1 is GTSNPN, CDR2 SVGIG (reference sequence). Construction of the TCR beta libraries employed iRepertoire HTBI primers in conjunction with Arm-PCR of CDR3 regions. TCRdb re-called the multiplex PCR reads with MiXCR, one entry per CDR3 protein. The table records around 330,000 distinct CDR3 sequences, under 20% of them present only once. Time point specified: newly diagnosed GD, antithyroid drugs for less than 3 months. The TCR library was made from RNA extracted from PBMCs. It was an endocrinology department in Xi'an, China, that provided the patients.

The specimen was peripheral blood mononuclear cells (PBMCs), collected at new diagnosis, from a patient treated with antithyroid drugs. This receptor was obtained from a female donor with Graves disease. The chain carries TRBV30 and TRBJ2-2; tentative D call: TRBD2 (5 bases). The CDR3 DNA reads TGTGCCTATCAGAGCGGAGCTAACACCGGGGAGCTGTTTTTT. As protein: CAYQSGANTGELFF.